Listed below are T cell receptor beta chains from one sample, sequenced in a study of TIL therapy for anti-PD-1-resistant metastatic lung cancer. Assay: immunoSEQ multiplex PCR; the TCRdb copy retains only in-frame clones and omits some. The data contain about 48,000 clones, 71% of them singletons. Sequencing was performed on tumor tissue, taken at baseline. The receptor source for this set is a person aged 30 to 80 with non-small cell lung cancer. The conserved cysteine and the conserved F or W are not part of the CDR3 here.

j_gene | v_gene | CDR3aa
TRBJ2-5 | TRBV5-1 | ASTPGGYQETQY
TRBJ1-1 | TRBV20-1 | SARGVPEAF
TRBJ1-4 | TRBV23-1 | ASTRDRGLANNEKLF
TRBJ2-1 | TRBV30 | AWSENNEQF
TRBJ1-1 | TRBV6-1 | ASSEMSRGRTEAF
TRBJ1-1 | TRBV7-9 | ASSRQGARTEAF
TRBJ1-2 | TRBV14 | ASSPTDRGRSGYT
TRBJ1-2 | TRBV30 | AGGLGFSYT
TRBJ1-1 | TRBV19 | ASRRRGMDTEAF
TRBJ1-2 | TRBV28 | ASSPTQTGIAGYT
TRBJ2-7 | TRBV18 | ASSPDRYEQY
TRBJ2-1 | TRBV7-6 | ASSLGSSGGSDEQF
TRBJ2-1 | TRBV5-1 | ASSLEARRSYNEQF
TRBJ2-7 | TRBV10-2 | ASVRGGTYEQY